Below are 28 T cell receptor beta chains sequenced from a single sample in a study of blood T cell repertoires in COVID-19. Profiled with immunoSEQ multiplex PCR; TCRdb holds only in-frame clones, not every one. This table has around 470,000 clones, about 92% appearing once. Sequenced input: PBMCs or T cells enriched from blood (not recorded which). These receptors came from a man younger than 30 who had recovered from COVID-19.

The V and J genes are TRBV6-5 and TRBJ1-3; 9 bases are shared with TRBD1. J lost 7 bases, V lost 6 bases, and 7 bases had no gene match. CDR1 MNHEY and CDR2 SVGAGI come from the germline V gene. The CDR3 is 14 amino acids. CDR3 residues: CASRLQGAMNTIYF. The CDR3 DNA sequence: TGTGCCAGCAGATTACAGGGGGCTATGAACACCATATATTTT.

The J gene is TRBJ2-6, the V gene TRBV18; 10 positions agree with TRBD1. The CDR3 is 20 residues long. Losses at the gene ends were 3 bases for V and 0 bases for J; bases not matched to a gene: 11. Germline V gene lookup returns CDR1 KGHSH and CDR2 LQKENI. The CDR3 sequence is CASSPRDGQGDFSGANVLTF. The CDR3 nucleotides are TGTGCCAGCTCACCCCGGGACGGACAGGGGGACTTCTCTGGGGCCAACGTCCTGACTTTC.

J is TRBJ2-4 and V is TRBV14, with TRBD2 matching 10 bases. The CDR3 is 17 residues long. Germline CDR1 reads SGHDN; CDR2 reads FVKESK. V lost 1 base to trimming and J lost 7 bases; unmatched junction nucleotides: 10. CDR3 sequence (DNA): TGTGCCAGCAGCCAAGGGGGACTAGCGACCGCGCGGAACATTCAGTACTTC. Its protein is CASSQGGLATARNIQYF.

To note about this clone: This sample includes further DNA sequences coding for the same CDR3. This chain connects TRBV18 to TRBJ2-5, with D uncertain. Germline V lookup: CDR1 KGHSH, CDR2 LQKENI. The CDR3 covers 13 residues. Trimming stripped 3 bases from V and 2 bases from J, with 7 bases between. The CDR3, as DNA: TGTGCCAGCTCACCGTCCAGACAAGAGACCCAGTACTTC. It translates to CASSPSRQETQYF.

CDR3 sequence (DNA): TGTGCCAGCAGCCAGGGAAGAGGACTAGCGGGGTCCTACGAGCAGTACTTC. This gives the protein CASSQGRGLAGSYEQYF. The chain links TRBV3-1 (or the pseudogene TRBV3-2) to TRBJ2-7; 12 bases align to TRBD2. With 3 bases clipped from V and 1 base from J, the junction kept 7 bases outside the gene matches. The CDR3 runs to 17 residues. Germline values: CDR1 LGHDT, CDR2 YNNKEL (reference sequence).

The V and J genes are TRBV14 and TRBJ2-1; TRBD2 aligns across 11 bases. Germline loops: CDR1 SGHDN, CDR2 FVKESK. V lost 5 bases and J lost 10; bases outside the gene matches: 7. This CDR3 is 14 amino acids long. CDR3 region: CASSATLAGGEQFF. The CDR3 region has the DNA TGTGCCAGCAGCGCAACGTTAGCGGGAGGGGAGCAGTTCTTC.

The chain has TRBV25-1 and TRBJ1-2; unclear D gene. Germline lookup yields CDR1 MGHDK and CDR2 SYGVNS. Trimming stripped 4 bases from V and 8 bases from J, with 17 bases between. The CDR3 sequence is 14 residues long. CDR3 amino acids: CASSAEPGPGGYTF. The CDR3, as DNA: TGTGCCAGCAGTGCCGAACCGGGCCCGGGGGGCTACACCTTC.

V usage is TRBV7-2 and J usage is TRBJ2-1; 12 bases map to TRBD2. Germline CDR1 is SGHTA and CDR2 is FQGNSA. The CDR3 length is 15 residues. V trimming: 1 base; J trimming: 7 bases; junction bases outside the gene matches: 2. CDR3 sequence reads: CASSLGTSGKNEQFF. CDR3 DNA sequence: TGTGCCAGCAGCTTAGGGACTAGCGGGAAGAATGAGCAGTTCTTC.

The chain recombines TRBV3-1 (or the pseudogene TRBV3-2) with TRBJ1-2; 8 nucleotides agree with TRBD1. J lost 4 bases, V lost 1 base, and 5 bases had no gene match. Germline values: CDR1 LGHDT, CDR2 YNNKEL (reference sequence). This CDR3 is built from 15 residues. CDR3 sequence (DNA): TGTGCCAGCAGCCAAGGGACAGGGCCAGGCTATGGCTACACCTTC. As protein: CASSQGTGPGYGYTF.

This sequence joins TRBV28 and TRBJ1-2; tentative D call: TRBD1 (5 bases). V gave up 2 bases and J gave up 5 bases, with 12 bases separating them. Germline loops: CDR1 MDHEN, CDR2 SYDVKM. The CDR3 consists of 14 residues. The CDR3 DNA is TGTGCCAGCAGTTTAGCATCGGGGGGGTATGGCTACACCTTC. It encodes CASSLASGGYGYTF.

This clone was recorded only once. The rearrangement links TRBV27 to TRBJ2-2, with TRBD2 identical over 9 bases. The germline CDR1 and CDR2 sequences are MNHEY and SMNVEV (reference sequence). There are 19 residues in the CDR3. The V gene end was trimmed by 3 bases and the J gene end by 5 bases; junction bases not matched to a gene: 16. The CDR3 loop reads CASSLSPTVAGDGTGELFF. For the CDR3, the DNA is TGTGCCAGCAGTTTGTCACCAACGGTAGCGGGAGATGGAACCGGGGAGCTGTTTTTT.

This clone appeared once. The chain couples TRBV6-1 to TRBJ2-7, with 8 bases matching TRBD1. This CDR3 has 16 residues. Germline assignment: CDR1 MNHNS and CDR2 SASEGT. Losses at the gene ends were 1 base for V and 2 bases for J; bases not matched to a gene: 7. This CDR3 reads CASSEERTGPPYEQYF. CDR3 nucleotide sequence: TGTGCCAGCAGTGAAGAAAGGACAGGGCCACCCTACGAGCAGTACTTC.

DNA for the CDR3: TGTGCCAGCAGCTTAGCGGGAGCGCTCGGGGAGCTGTTTTTT. Residues: CASSLAGALGELFF. V and J are TRBV7-9 and TRBJ2-2, with TRBD2 as a possible D gene (5 bases). Trimming took 0 bases from V and 7 from J, leaving 9 bases between them. The CDR3 has 14 residues. Per the germline V gene, CDR1 is SEHNR and CDR2 is FQNEAQ (reference sequence).

The chain combines TRBV14 with TRBJ1-1; D is ambiguous. CDR3 size: 13 residues. Trimming took 1 base from V and 11 from J, leaving 14 bases between them. In germline, CDR1 is SGHDN, CDR2 FVKESK. The CDR3 here is CASSQVPTVGAFF. CDR3 nucleotide sequence: TGTGCCAGCAGCCAAGTCCCCACAGTGGGCGCTTTCTTT.

The chain has TRBV5-4 and TRBJ2-1; D might be TRBD1 (5 bases). The V gene's germline CDR1 is SGHNT and CDR2 YYREEE (reference sequence). This CDR3 spans 11 amino acids. V was clipped by 7 bases and J by 7 bases, with 9 bases between them. The CDR3 region has the DNA TGTGCCAGCGGGCAGGGAAATGAGCAGTTCTTC. Translating it yields CASGQGNEQFF.

This clone was seen a few times. The chain is built from TRBV6-1 and TRBJ2-3, with D possibly TRBD2 on 7 matching bases. CDR1 and CDR2 from the germline V gene are MNHNS and SASEGT. This CDR3 region has 18 residues. The V and J ends lost 4 bases and 0 bases respectively, with 20 bases between them. The CDR3 DNA follows: TGTGCCAGCAGTGTCGGTAGAGGGGGGGCGCCCAGCACAGATACGCAGTATTTT. It yields the protein CASSVGRGGAPSTDTQYF.

This clone was detected only once. The chain carries TRBV2 and TRBJ2-7; 12 bases map to TRBD2. Germline lookup yields CDR1 SNHLY and CDR2 FYNNEI. This CDR3 contains 13 residues. V trimming: 4 bases; J trimming: 6 bases; junction bases outside the gene matches: 1. CDR3 region: CASSGTSGVEQYF. In DNA form, the CDR3 reads TGTGCCAGCAGTGGGACTAGCGGGGTCGAGCAGTACTTC.

The chain is built from TRBV28 and TRBJ2-7, with a possible D match to TRBD2 (5 bases). Trimming cost V 5 bases and J 0 bases, with 11 bases left between them. The CDR3 loop spans 14 amino acids. Germline CDR1 reads MDHEN; CDR2 reads SYDVKM. The CDR3 loop is CASSAGPSSYEQYF. CDR3 in DNA: TGTGCCAGCAGTGCGGGCCCCAGCTCCTACGAGCAGTACTTC.

The genes are TRBV7-8 and TRBJ2-7; D may be TRBD1 (6 bases). Per the germline V gene, CDR1 is SGHVS and CDR2 is FQNEAQ. The CDR3 contains 16 residues. The V end was cut by 2 bases, the J end by 2 bases, with 16 bases between. The DNA for the CDR3 is TGTGCCAGCAGCTTATCCTTTTCCAGGACAGCCTACGAGCAGTACTTC. It is translated as CASSLSFSRTAYEQYF.

This clone was counted once. This chain links TRBV18 with TRBJ2-1; the D is unclear. Germline CDR1 reads KGHSH; CDR2 reads LQKENI. The ends were cut back, 3 bases at V and 4 bases at J, with 7 bases in the middle. The CDR3 is made up of 13 amino acids. The CDR3 coding sequence is TGTGCCAGCTCACCCACTCAATACAATGAGCAGTTCTTC. Its protein is CASSPTQYNEQFF.

The CDR3 here is CSGDRGSQETQYF. The CDR3 DNA follows: TGCAGCGGGGACAGGGGGAGCCAAGAGACCCAGTACTTC. The chain is built from TRBV29-1 and TRBJ2-5; 11 positions agree with TRBD1. CDR3 size: 13 residues. The germline gives CDR1 SQVTM, CDR2 ANQGSEA. V was clipped by 7 bases and J by 1 base; unmatched bases: 2.

The rearrangement links TRBV11-2 to TRBJ1-1; 9 nucleotides agree with TRBD1. V was pared by 5 bases and J by 7 bases, with 2 bases of the junction left unmatched. The CDR3 totals 12 residues. CDR1 SGHAT and CDR2 FQNNGV come from the germline V gene. The chain's CDR3 is CASSRDRVEAFF. The CDR3 DNA reads TGTGCCAGCAGCAGGGACAGGGTTGAAGCTTTCTTT.

The chain couples TRBV15 to TRBJ1-4, with a weak D call TRBD1 (6 bases). CDR3 length: 15 residues. V lost 0 bases and J 10 bases, leaving 15 bases between the germline ends. Germline V gene lookup returns CDR1 LNHNV and CDR2 YYDKDF (reference sequence). For the CDR3, the DNA is TGTGCCACCAGCAGAGAGGTTCAGGGGAGCGGAAAACTGTTTTTT. This codes for CATSREVQGSGKLFF.

The rearrangement uses TRBV27 and TRBJ2-3, with a possible D match to TRBD2 (6 bases). The CDR3 totals 15 residues. The V and J ends lost 3 bases and 0 bases respectively, with 10 bases between them. Germline CDR1 and CDR2: MNHEY and SMNVEV (reference sequence). CDR3 bases: TGTGCCAGCAGTTTGCGGGGCCTCAGCACAGATACGCAGTATTTT. Its protein product is CASSLRGLSTDTQYF.

This chain connects TRBV6-5 to TRBJ1-6; 8 bases fit TRBD1. The CDR3 extends over 15 amino acids. The germline gives CDR1 MNHEY, CDR2 SVGAGI. V lost 6 bases, J lost 9 bases, and 10 bases stayed unmatched. CDR3 amino acids: CASSDVGQGISPLHF. Written as DNA, the CDR3 is TGTGCCAGCAGCGATGTTGGACAGGGCATTTCACCCCTCCACTTT.

The V call is TRBV27, the J call TRBJ1-1, with a weak D call TRBD1 (6 bases). Germline CDR1 MNHEY, CDR2 SMNVEV (reference sequence). The V end lost 5 bases, the J end lost 8 bases, and 24 bases lay between the germline ends. This CDR3 has 16 amino acids. The CDR3 is CASSITGKLGTLEAFF. CDR3 nucleotide sequence: TGTGCCAGCAGTATTACAGGGAAGTTAGGAACCTTGGAAGCTTTCTTT.

This chain connects TRBV9 to TRBJ2-7; TRBD2 is a possible D gene (5 bases). The germline V and J ends were trimmed by 0 bases and 3 bases, with 13 bases remaining between them. Germline V gives CDR1 SGDLS, CDR2 YYNGEE. CDR3 length equals 15 residues. In nucleotides, the CDR3 is TGTGCCAGCAGCGTAGGGGCGGGCACCGGCTACGAGCAGTACTTC. Amino acids: CASSVGAGTGYEQYF.

This chain links TRBV7-9 with TRBJ1-5; tentative D call: TRBD1 (6 bases). Germline V lookup: CDR1 SEHNR, CDR2 FQNEAQ (reference sequence). V gave up 1 base and J gave up 3 bases, with 7 bases separating them. The CDR3 runs to 14 residues. This CDR3 is CASSLEGDNQPQHF. Here the CDR3 DNA reads TGTGCCAGCAGCTTAGAGGGGGACAATCAGCCCCAGCATTTT.